These 8 T cell receptor beta chains were all obtained from the same sample, sequenced in a study of read filtering for tumor transcriptome and immune sequencing. Molecular barcoded adaptors covering alpha/delta and beta/gamma chains were used on roughly 400 ng RNA. TCRdb called the reads again in MiXCR, with one record for every CDR3 protein. The sample includes approximately 90,000 distinct CDR3 sequences, 20% to 25% seen only once; the top ten take approximately 10%. Sequencing input: a population of CD138-negative cells sorted from bone marrow. Receptors were obtained from a donor at least 40 years old with multiple myeloma.

As regards this clonotype: A much larger clone differs from this one at a single base, so this may be a read error. The chain recombines TRBV28 with TRBJ1-1, with D maybe TRBD1 (5 bases). The CDR3 contains 15 residues. V was pared by 5 bases and J by 1 base, with 14 bases between. Germline V gives CDR1 MDHEN, CDR2 SYDVKM. CDR3 residues: CASSPGGGANTEAFF. DNA for the CDR3: TGTGCCAGCAGTCCGGGTGGAGGGGCGAACACTGAAGCTTTCTTT.

This clonotype was counted many times. The chain links TRBV4-2 to TRBJ2-7; 8 bases match TRBD2. The CDR3 runs to 14 residues. The ends lost 4 bases at V and 2 bases at J; junction bases unmatched: 4. In germline, CDR1 is LGHNA, CDR2 YNFKEQ. The DNA for the CDR3 is TGTGCCAGCAGCCCACAGCGGGGGACCTACGAGCAGTACTTC. Its protein is CASSPQRGTYEQYF.

This clonotype has ten or more counts. CDR3 DNA sequence: TGTGCCAGTAAAGAACAGGGAGGGACCGGGGAGCTGTTTTTT. It specifies CASKEQGGTGELFF. This chain links TRBV19 with TRBJ2-2; D possibly corresponds to TRBD2 (7 bases). The germline V and J ends were trimmed by 7 bases and 5 bases, with 14 bases remaining between them. The germline gives CDR1 LNHDA, CDR2 SQIVND (reference sequence). The CDR3 consists of 14 residues.

This clonotype showed up many times. The chain combines TRBV4-1 with TRBJ2-1; TRBD2 matches 13 bases. The J segment lost 0 bases and the V segment lost 4 bases, leaving 6 bases of the junction unmatched. The CDR3 length is 18 residues. Germline CDR1 reads MGHRA; CDR2 reads YSYEKL. This chain's CDR3 is CASSRGLAGVSSYNEQFF. The CDR3 DNA sequence: TGCGCCAGCAGCCGCGGACTAGCGGGGGTCAGCTCCTACAATGAGCAGTTCTTC.

This clonotype has at least ten counts. CDR3 loop: CASSFRGNTEAFF. DNA of the CDR3: TGTGCCAGCAGTTTTAGGGGGAACACTGAAGCTTTCTTT. This sequence joins TRBV28 and TRBJ1-1; a weak D match, TRBD1 (5 bases). Germline loops: CDR1 MDHEN, CDR2 SYDVKM. The V end lost 3 bases, the J end lost 1 base, and 6 bases lay between the germline ends. There are 13 residues in the CDR3.

At least ten counts were recorded for this clonotype. The chain couples TRBV15 to TRBJ2-5; TRBD2 might be the D (6 bases). CDR1 is LNHNV, CDR2 YYDKDF, per germline (reference sequence). This CDR3 region has 15 residues. V lost 1 base and J 1 base, leaving 10 bases between the germline ends. CDR3 nucleotides: TGTGCCACCAGCAGAGCCCGGGACTTCCAAGAGACCCAGTACTTC. Its protein is CATSRARDFQETQYF.

This clonotype was counted ten times or more. The chain combines TRBV18 with TRBJ1-1; 8 bases line up with TRBD1. Germline V lookup: CDR1 KGHSH, CDR2 LQKENI. Germline trimming cut 6 bases from V and 3 bases from J; bases unmatched to any gene: 3. There are 13 residues in the CDR3. For the CDR3, the DNA is TGTGCCAGCTCGGACAGGGAGGACACTGAAGCTTTCTTT. Amino acids: CASSDREDTEAFF.

This clonotype was seen many times. V gene TRBV5-5 combines with J gene TRBJ2-1; 7 positions match TRBD2. J gave up 7 bases and V 4 bases, and 11 bases lay outside the gene matches. The CDR3 is made up of 15 amino acids. Germline loops: CDR1 SGHKS, CDR2 YYEKEE (reference sequence). The CDR3 protein is CASSESGAGENEQFF. For the CDR3, the DNA is TGTGCCAGCAGCGAGAGCGGGGCTGGGGAGAATGAGCAGTTCTTC.